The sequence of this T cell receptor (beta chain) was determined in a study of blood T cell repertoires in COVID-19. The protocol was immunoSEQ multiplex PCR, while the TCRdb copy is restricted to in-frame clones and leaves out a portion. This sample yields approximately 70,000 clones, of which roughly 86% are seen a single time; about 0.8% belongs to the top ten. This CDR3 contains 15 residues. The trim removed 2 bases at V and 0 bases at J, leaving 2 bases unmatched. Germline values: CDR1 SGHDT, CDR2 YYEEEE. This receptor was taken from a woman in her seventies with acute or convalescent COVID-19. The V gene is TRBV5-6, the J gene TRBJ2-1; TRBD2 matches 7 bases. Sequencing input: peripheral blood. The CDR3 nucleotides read TGTGCCAGCAGCTTCTTAGCGGGCTCCTACAATGAGCAGTTCTTC. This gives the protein CASSFLAGSYNEQFF.